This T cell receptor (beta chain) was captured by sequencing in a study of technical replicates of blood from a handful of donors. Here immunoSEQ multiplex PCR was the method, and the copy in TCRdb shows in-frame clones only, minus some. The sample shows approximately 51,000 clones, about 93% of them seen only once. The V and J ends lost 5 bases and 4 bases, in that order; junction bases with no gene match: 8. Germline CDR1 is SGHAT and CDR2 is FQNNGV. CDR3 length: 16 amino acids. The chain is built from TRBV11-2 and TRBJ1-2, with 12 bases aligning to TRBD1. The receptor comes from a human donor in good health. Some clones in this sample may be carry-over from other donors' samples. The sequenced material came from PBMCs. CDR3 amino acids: CASSLEGDRGLYGYTF. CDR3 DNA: TGTGCCAGCAGCCTGGAGGGGGACAGGGGGCTCTATGGCTACACCTTC.